Below, one T cell receptor (beta chain) is given with its context. Its antigen remains undetermined. Per-base quality was not reported, and no clone a single base away is much larger than it. Library creation used the immunoSEQ multiplex PCR assay. From the authors' description of their analysis: A statistical classification framework was developed to diagnose cytomegalovirus status using the catalog of TCR beta chain sequences. The table was pulled from immuneACCESS by TCRdb, which kept in-frame rearrangements only. Such tables lose some clones; where checked, under half of the loss comes from unresolved V genes, and the rest has no known cause. That table furnishes V, J and clone size, whereas the DNA furnished D and trimming. The sample records fewer than 200,000 clones, roughly 89% of which are singletons. 9% to 12% of the sample belongs to the ten largest clones. This entry is derived from a study of cytomegalovirus exposure and HLA in healthy donors (dated by TCRdb to between 2016 and 2019). At the level of the whole study: According to a later analysis, the roughly 120 validation repertoires were produced on the same platform as the approximately 690 repertoires of the first cohort. The study was designed to test whether signatures of past pathogen exposure could be identified by cataloging public T cell receptors. In addition to the first cohort of about 650 subjects, a separate validation cohort of 120 different subjects was used. The study combined high-throughput TCR immunosequencing, statistical association of individual TCRs with disease status, and machine learning to predict cytomegalovirus infection status.

The full study reports these points: Most TCR sequences were observed very rarely across donors, whereas some public TCRs were present in many individuals. The study gave a list of more than 150 TCR beta chains associated with cytomegalovirus. The classifier was reported to diagnose cytomegalovirus status with high specificity and sensitivity in both the original cohort and the validation cohort. The authors suggested that the approach could potentially be generalized to other disease states and immunological phenotypes. A few of the identified cytomegalovirus-associated TCR beta chains were confirmed in vitro to be specific for cytomegalovirus antigens. In a later analysis, TCRs clustered in the first cohort were found to also tend to co-occur in the roughly 110 validation repertoires, with about 94% of cluster scores above 0. A later analysis had no HLA typing for the validation cohort, so co-occurrence there was scored across all 130 or so repertoires.

Separate from the approximately 670-subject first cohort, the validation cohort of some 130 subjects was the group to which the donors belonged. The germline V gene (reference sequence) gives CDR1 as GTSNPN and CDR2 as SVGIG. The CDR3 starts with the cysteine, ends with the phenylalanine, and has 13 residues. Of all the DNA, just the CDR3 is kept, 39 bases in frame from base 1. V is shortened by 4 bases, J by 3 bases, and the region joining them spans 12 bases. The TCR was taken from a woman aged 18 to 35 in good health and CMV-seropositive. The sequenced sample was PBMCs. Rearrangement joined TRBV30 to TRBJ1-2; the D segment could be TRBD1, given 5 matching bases. Read as DNA, the sequence is TGTGCCTGGACCCCGGGAGGGGACTATGGCTACACCTTC. Translated, this gives CAWTPGGDYGYTF.